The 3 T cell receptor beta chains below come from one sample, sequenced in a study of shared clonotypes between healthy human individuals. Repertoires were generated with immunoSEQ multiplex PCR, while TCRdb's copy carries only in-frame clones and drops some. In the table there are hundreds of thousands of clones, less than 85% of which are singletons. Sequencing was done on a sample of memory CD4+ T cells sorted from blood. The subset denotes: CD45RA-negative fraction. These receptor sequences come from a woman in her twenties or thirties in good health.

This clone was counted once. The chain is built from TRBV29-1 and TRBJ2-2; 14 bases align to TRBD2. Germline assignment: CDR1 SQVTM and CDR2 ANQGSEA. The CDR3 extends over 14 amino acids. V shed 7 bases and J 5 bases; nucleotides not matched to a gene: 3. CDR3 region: CSAGLAGGTGELFF. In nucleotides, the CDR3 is TGCAGCGCCGGACTAGCGGGAGGAACCGGGGAGCTGTTTTTT.

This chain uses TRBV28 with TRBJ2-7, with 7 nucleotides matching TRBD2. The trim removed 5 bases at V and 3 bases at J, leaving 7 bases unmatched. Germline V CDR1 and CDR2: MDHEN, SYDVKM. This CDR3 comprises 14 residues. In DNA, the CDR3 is TGTGCCAGCAGTCGAGGGACTAACAACTACGAGCAGTACTTC. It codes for CASSRGTNNYEQYF.

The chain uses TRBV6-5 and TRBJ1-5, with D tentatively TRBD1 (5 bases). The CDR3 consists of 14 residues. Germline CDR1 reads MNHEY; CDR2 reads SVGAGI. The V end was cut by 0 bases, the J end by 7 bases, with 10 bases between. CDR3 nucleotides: TGTGCCAGCAGTTACTCGGGAGGGGTCCAGCCCCAGCATTTT. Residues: CASSYSGGVQPQHF.